Presented here are 17 T cell receptor beta chains from one specimen sequenced in a study of monozygotic twins with inflammatory bowel disease. TCRdb re-called the 5' RACE reads; one entry per CDR3 protein, DNA not given. The sample includes approximately 400,000 distinct CDR3 sequences. The material sequenced was blood. These receptors all stem from a human donor with ulcerative colitis or Crohn's disease, or a healthy co-twin of an affected twin (not recorded which).

The gene calls are TRBV7-2 and TRBJ1-2; TCRdb selects TRBD1, and the lack of DNA leaves this call unchecked. Looked up from germline, CDR1 is SGHTA and CDR2 is FQGNSA. The CDR3 covers 14 residues. The CDR3 protein is CASSRFQGNYGYTF.

The chain uses TRBV12-3 or TRBV12-4 and TRBJ2-1. This CDR3 has 12 amino acids. The CDR3 protein is CASSSQLNEQFF.

CDR3 sequence reads: CASSEIDRGGYTF. V and J are TRBV2 and TRBJ1-2; TCRdb selects TRBD1, and the lack of DNA leaves this call unchecked. Germline V gives CDR1 SNHLY, CDR2 FYNNEI. The CDR3 covers 13 residues. Full variable domain (missing parts from reference TRBV2 and TRBJ1-2): EPEVTQTPSHQVTQMGQEVILRCVPISNHLYFYWYRQILGQKVEFLVSFYNNEISEKSEIFDDQFSVERPDGSNFTLKIRSTKLEDSAMYFCASSEIDRGGYTFGSGTRLTVV.

The chain recombines TRBV5-1 with TRBJ1-1. The CDR3 runs to 15 residues. The germline V gene encodes CDR1 SGHRS and CDR2 YFSETQ. CDR3 sequence: CASSLVNRVNTEAFF.

The rearrangement links TRBV28 to TRBJ1-6. The CDR3 is made up of 13 amino acids. The germline gives CDR1 MDHEN, CDR2 SYDVKM. The CDR3 region is CASSLWGYSPLHF. Full variable domain (missing parts from reference TRBV28 and TRBJ1-6): DVKVTQSSRYLVKRTGEKVFLECVQDMDHENMFWYRQDPGLGLRLIYFSYDVKMKEKGDIPEGYSVSREKKERFSLILESASTNQTSMYLCASSLWGYSPLHFGNGTRLTVT.

The genes are TRBV7-2 and TRBJ2-1. Germline CDR1 SGHTA, CDR2 FQGNSA. CDR3 length: 15 amino acids. CDR3 sequence: CASSLVDKAYNEQFF.

The rearrangement uses TRBV11-2 and TRBJ2-5; TCRdb's D call of TRBD2 is untestable without DNA. This CDR3 is 17 amino acids long. The germline V gene encodes CDR1 SGHAT and CDR2 FQNNGV. CDR3 sequence: CASSLGALAGYQETQYF.

The chain employs TRBV28 and TRBJ1-4. Germline V CDR1 and CDR2: MDHEN, SYDVKM. The CDR3 runs to 11 residues. CDR3: CASSFREKLFF.

The V gene is TRBV7-2, the J gene TRBJ2-5; checking the TCRdb D call of TRBD2 is not possible without DNA. This CDR3 contains 16 residues. Per the germline V gene, CDR1 is SGHTA and CDR2 is FQGNSA. The chain's CDR3 is CASSLELAGRGETQYF.

The chain couples TRBV30 to TRBJ2-5. The CDR3 spans 13 residues. Germline V gives CDR1 GTSNPN, CDR2 SVGIG (reference sequence). The CDR3 region is CAWRPEYQETQYF. The complete variable domain, with remaining parts taken from reference TRBV30 and TRBJ2-5, reads SQTIHQWPATLVQPVGSPLSLECTVEGTSNPNLYWYRQAAGRGLQLLFYSVGIGQISSEVPQNLSASRPQDRQFILSSKKLLLSDSGFYLCAWRPEYQETQYFGPGTRLLVL.

J is TRBJ1-1 and V is TRBV5-1; there is no DNA to check the TCRdb D call of TRBD1. CDR1 and CDR2 from the germline V gene are SGHRS and YFSETQ. The CDR3 runs to 14 residues. The chain's CDR3 is CASSLGWGKSEAFF. Supplemented by reference TRBV5-1 and TRBJ1-1, the full variable domain reads KAGVTQTPRYLIKTRGQQVTLSCSPISGHRSVSWYQQTPGQGLQFLFEYFSETQRNKGNFPGRFSGRQFSNSRSEMNVSTLELGDSALYLCASSLGWGKSEAFFGQGTRLTVV.

The V and J genes are TRBV27 and TRBJ1-4; the D gene TCRdb calls, TRBD1, cannot be checked with no DNA. Germline CDR1 MNHEY, CDR2 SMNVEV (reference sequence). The CDR3 spans 14 residues. The CDR3 sequence: CASSLVQGAEKLFF.

The chain joins TRBV5-4 to TRBJ2-7. Germline V lookup: CDR1 SGHNT, CDR2 YYREEE (reference sequence). The CDR3 spans 15 residues. The CDR3 loop reads CASSLNFGLSYEQYF.

This chain joins TRBV21-1 and TRBJ2-5; there is no DNA to check the TCRdb D call of TRBD1. TRBV21-1 is designated a pseudogene. The CDR3 consists of 15 residues. The CDR3 reads CASSKGQDSQETQYF.

The chain has TRBV7-8 and TRBJ2-7; TCRdb gives TRBD2 as the D gene, but with no DNA this cannot be confirmed. From germline, CDR1 is SGHVS and CDR2 FQNEAQ. The CDR3 runs to 17 residues. The CDR3 loop is CASSLRLAGGLAYEQYF.

The chain couples TRBV7-6 to TRBJ1-4. CDR3 length equals 16 residues. From germline, CDR1 is SGHVS and CDR2 FNYEAQ. The CDR3 reads CASSPAGGGTNEKLFF.

The chain uses TRBV20-1 and TRBJ1-2. The CDR3 totals 15 residues. Germline V lookup: CDR1 DFQATT, CDR2 SNEGSKA (reference sequence). The CDR3 sequence: CSARDLQGPNYGYTF.